The subject of this entry is one T cell receptor (beta chain). The junction departs from germline at one end; a sequencing error may be responsible. TCRdb reprocessed the 5' RACE reads with MiXCR, giving one entry per CDR3 protein. The sample shows about 230,000 distinct CDR3 sequences, roughly 6.2% of them seen only once. These data are taken from a study of T cells after yellow fever vaccination. The CDR3 loop spans 16 amino acids. Here the sequenced sample was CD4+ T cells sorted from PBMCs, taken on the day of the yellow fever booster vaccination. J is TRBJ2-3 and V is TRBV23-1; 9 bases align to TRBD2. TRBV23-1 qualifies as an ORF whose function is uncertain. This clonotype was obtained from a man aged 30-40 years who received the YFV17D yellow fever vaccine. The CDR3 region is CASTLIAGDESDTQYF. The CDR3 coding sequence is TGCGCCAGCACACTGATAGCGGGAGATGAGTCAGACACGCAGTATTTT.